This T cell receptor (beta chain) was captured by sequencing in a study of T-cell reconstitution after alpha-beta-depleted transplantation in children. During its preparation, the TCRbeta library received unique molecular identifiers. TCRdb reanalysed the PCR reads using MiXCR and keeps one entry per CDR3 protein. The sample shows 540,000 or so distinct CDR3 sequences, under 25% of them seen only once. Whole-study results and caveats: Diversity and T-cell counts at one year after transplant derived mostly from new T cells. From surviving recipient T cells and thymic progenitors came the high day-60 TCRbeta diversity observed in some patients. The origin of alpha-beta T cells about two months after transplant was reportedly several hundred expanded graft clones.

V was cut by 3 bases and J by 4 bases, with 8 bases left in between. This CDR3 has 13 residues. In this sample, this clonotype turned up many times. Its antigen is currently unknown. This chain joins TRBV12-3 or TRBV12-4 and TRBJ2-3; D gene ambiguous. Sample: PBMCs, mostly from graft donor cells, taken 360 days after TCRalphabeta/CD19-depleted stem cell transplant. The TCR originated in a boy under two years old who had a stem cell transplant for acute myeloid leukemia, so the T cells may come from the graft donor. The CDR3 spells CASSFPAADTQYF. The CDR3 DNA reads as TGTGCCAGCAGTTTCCCAGCCGCAGATACGCAGTATTTT.